The clone carrying this T cell receptor beta chain occurred once. Its antigen is not identified. The CDR3 is made up of 16 amino acids. Trimming removed 6 bases from V and 3 bases from J, with 19 bases in between. CDR1 and CDR2 from the germline V gene are ENHRY and SYGVKD. This sample stems from a study of cytomegalovirus exposure and HLA in healthy donors. Study results and limitations: An apparent linkage of common viral pathogens to several of the most significant clusters emerged in a later analysis. The authors reported that TCR beta sequences could predict HLA-A and HLA-B alleles. These predictions were accurate for most subjects in the first cohort. The authors judged a highly shared variant cluster likely a sequencing artifact.

The PCR employed 60 Vbeta primers together with 13 Jbeta primers. TCRdb keeps only in-frame clones here, not all; method: immunoSEQ multiplex PCR. The data show some 78,000 clones, with approximately 80% seen just once and approximately 23% held by the top ten. This chain connects TRBV10-3 to TRBJ2-3; maybe TRBD2 (6 bases). The sequencing input was PBMCs. The TCR was taken from a woman between 45 and 60 years old in good health and CMV-seropositive. The CDR3 nucleotides read TGTGCCATCAGCCAAGAAGCGGTCCGGGGGACAGATACGCAGTATTTT. Translated: CAISQEAVRGTDTQYF.